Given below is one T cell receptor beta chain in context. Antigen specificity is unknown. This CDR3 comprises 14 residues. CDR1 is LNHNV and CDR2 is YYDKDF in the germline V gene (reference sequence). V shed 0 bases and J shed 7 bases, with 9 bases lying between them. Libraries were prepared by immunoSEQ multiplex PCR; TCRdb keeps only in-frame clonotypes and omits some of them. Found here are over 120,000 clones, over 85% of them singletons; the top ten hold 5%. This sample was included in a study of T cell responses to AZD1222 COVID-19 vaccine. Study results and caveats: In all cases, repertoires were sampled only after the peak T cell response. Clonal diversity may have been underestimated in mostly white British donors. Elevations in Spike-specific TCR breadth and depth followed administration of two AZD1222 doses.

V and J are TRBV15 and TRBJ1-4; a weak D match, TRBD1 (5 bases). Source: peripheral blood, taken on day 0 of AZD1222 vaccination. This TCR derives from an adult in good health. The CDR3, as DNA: TGTGCCACCAGCAGAGACCAGAGGGGTGAAAAACTGTTTTTT. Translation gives CATSRDQRGEKLFF.